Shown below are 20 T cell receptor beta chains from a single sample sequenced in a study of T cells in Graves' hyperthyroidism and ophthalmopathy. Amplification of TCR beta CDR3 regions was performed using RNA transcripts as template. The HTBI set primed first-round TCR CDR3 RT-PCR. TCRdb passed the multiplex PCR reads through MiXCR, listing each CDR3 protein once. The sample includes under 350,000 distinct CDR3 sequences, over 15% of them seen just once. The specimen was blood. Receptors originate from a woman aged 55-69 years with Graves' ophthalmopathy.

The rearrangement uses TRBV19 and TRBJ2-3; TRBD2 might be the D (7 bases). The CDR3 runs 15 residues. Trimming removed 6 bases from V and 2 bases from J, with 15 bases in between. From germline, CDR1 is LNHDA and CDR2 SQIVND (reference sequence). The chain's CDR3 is CASRTGGGITDTQYF. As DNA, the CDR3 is TGTGCCAGTAGGACGGGGGGCGGTATCACAGATACGCAGTATTTT.

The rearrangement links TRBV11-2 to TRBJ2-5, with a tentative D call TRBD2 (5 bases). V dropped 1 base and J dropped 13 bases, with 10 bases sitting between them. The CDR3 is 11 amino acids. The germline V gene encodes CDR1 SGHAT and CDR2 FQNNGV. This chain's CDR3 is CASSLVFRGYF. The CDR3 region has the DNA TGTGCCAGCAGCTTAGTTTTTCGGGGGTACTTC.

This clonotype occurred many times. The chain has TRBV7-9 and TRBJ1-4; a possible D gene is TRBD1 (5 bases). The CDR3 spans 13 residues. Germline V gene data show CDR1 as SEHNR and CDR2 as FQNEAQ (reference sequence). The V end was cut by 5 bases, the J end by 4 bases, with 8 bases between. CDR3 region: CASSQGLNEKLFF. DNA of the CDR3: TGTGCCAGCAGCCAGGGCCTTAATGAAAAACTGTTTTTT.

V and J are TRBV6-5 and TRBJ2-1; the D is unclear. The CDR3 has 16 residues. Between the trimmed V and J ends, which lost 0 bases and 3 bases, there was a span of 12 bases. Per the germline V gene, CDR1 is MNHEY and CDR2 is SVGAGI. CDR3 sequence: CASSYSMSVYYNEQFF. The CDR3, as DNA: TGTGCCAGCAGTTACTCGATGTCTGTGTACTACAATGAGCAGTTCTTC.

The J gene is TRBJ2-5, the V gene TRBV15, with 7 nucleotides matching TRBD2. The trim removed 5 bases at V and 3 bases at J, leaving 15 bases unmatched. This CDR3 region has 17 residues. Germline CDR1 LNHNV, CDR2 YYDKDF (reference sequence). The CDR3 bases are TGTGCCACCAGCGCTCGCCGATCGCGGGGGAGGGAAGAGACCCAGTACTTC. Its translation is CATSARRSRGREETQYF.

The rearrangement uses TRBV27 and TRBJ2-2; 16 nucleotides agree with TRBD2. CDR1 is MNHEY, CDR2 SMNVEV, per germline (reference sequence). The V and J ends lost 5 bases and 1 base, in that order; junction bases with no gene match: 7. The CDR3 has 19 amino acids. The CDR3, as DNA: TGTGCCAGCAGTCGCCCCGGGACTAGCGGGAGGGTGAACACCGGGGAGCTGTTTTTT. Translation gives CASSRPGTSGRVNTGELFF.

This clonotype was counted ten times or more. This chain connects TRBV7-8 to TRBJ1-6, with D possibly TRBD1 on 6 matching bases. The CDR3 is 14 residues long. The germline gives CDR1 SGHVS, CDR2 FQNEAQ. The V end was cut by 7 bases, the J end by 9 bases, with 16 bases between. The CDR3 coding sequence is TGTGCCAGCAACACCGGGACACCAACTTCACCCCTCCACTTT. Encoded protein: CASNTGTPTSPLHF.

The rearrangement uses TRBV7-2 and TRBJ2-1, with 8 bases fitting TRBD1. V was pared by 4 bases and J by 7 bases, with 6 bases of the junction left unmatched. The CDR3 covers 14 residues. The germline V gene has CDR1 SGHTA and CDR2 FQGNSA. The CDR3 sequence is CASSSRQGRNEQFF. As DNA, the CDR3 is TGTGCCAGCAGCTCCAGACAGGGGAGAAATGAGCAGTTCTTC.

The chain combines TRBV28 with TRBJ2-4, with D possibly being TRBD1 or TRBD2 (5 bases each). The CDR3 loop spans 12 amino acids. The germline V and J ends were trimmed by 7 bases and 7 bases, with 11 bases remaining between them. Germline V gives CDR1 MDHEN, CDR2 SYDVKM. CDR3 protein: CASTSGLNIQYF. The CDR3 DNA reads TGTGCCAGCACGTCGGGGCTGAACATTCAGTACTTC.

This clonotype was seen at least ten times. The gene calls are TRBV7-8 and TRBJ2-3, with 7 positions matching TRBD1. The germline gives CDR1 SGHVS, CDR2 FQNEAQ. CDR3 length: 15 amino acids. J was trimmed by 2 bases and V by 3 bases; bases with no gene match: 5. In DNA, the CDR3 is TGTGCCAGCAGCTTCCGGACAGGCTACACAGATACGCAGTATTTT. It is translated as CASSFRTGYTDTQYF.

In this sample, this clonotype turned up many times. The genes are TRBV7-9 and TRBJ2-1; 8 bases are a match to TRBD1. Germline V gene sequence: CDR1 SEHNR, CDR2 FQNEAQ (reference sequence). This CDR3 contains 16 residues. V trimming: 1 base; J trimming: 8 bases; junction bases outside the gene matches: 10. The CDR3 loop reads CASSLGGQGFGYEQFF. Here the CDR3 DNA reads TGTGCCAGCAGCTTAGGCGGACAGGGATTTGGATATGAGCAGTTCTTC.

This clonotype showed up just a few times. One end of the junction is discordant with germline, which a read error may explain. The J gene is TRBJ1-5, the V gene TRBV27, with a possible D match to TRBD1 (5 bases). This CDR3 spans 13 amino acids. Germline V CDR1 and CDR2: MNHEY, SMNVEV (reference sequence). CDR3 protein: CASSWGTNQPQHF. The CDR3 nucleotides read TGTGCCAGTAGTTGGGGGACCAATCAGCCCCAGCATTTT.

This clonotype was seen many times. The CDR3 bases are TGTGCCAGCAGCCTAAAACGCGCGGGGGGGGTATACAATGAGCAGTTCTTC. Translating gives CASSLKRAGGVYNEQFF. This chain uses TRBV7-8 with TRBJ2-1; 9 bases align to TRBD2. There are 17 residues in the CDR3. Trimming took 5 bases from V and 4 from J; bases not matched to a gene: 12. Germline CDR1 SGHVS, CDR2 FQNEAQ.

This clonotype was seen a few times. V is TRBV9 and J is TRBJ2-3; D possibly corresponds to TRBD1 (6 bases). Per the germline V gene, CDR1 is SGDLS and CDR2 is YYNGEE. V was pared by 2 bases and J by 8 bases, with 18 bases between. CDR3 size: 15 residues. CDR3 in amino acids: CASSVRPGDGATQYF. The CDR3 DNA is TGTGCCAGCAGCGTCCGACCAGGGGACGGCGCTACGCAGTATTTT.

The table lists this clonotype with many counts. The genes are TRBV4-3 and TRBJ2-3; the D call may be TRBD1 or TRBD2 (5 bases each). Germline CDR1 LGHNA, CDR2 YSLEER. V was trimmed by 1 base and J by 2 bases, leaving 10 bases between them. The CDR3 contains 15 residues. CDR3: CASSQGTGTTDTQYF. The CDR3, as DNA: TGCGCCAGCAGCCAAGGGACGGGGACCACAGATACGCAGTATTTT.

The CDR3 nucleotides read TGCAGTGCTCGACAGGGAAACTCTGGGGCCAACGTCCTGACTTTC. Amino acid sequence: CSARQGNSGANVLTF. The chain employs TRBV20-1 and TRBJ2-6; 7 bases map to TRBD1. Trimming took 5 bases from V and 0 from J; bases not matched to a gene: 4. Germline V lookup: CDR1 DFQATT, CDR2 SNEGSKA (reference sequence). The CDR3 length is 15 residues.

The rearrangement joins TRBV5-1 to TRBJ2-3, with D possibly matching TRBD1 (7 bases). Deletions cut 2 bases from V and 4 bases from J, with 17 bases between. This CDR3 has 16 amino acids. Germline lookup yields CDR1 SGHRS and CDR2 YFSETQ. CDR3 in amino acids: CASSFQNTGEADTQYF. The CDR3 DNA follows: TGCGCCAGCAGCTTCCAAAACACAGGGGAGGCAGATACGCAGTATTTT.

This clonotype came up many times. CDR3 residues: CASSLLHNQPQHF. The DNA of the CDR3 is TGTGCCAGCAGTTTACTCCACAATCAGCCCCAGCATTTT. This sequence joins TRBV27 and TRBJ1-5; no definite D call. This CDR3 contains 13 residues. Germline V gene sequence: CDR1 MNHEY, CDR2 SMNVEV (reference sequence). Trimming removed 2 bases at V and 3 bases at J, with 5 bases between.

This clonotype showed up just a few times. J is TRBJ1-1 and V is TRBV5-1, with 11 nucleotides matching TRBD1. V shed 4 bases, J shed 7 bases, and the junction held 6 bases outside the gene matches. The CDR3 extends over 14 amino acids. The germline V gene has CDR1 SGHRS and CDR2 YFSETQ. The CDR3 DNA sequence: TGCGCCAGCAGCCAAGGGACAGGGGGGGTTGAAGCTTTCTTT. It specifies CASSQGTGGVEAFF.

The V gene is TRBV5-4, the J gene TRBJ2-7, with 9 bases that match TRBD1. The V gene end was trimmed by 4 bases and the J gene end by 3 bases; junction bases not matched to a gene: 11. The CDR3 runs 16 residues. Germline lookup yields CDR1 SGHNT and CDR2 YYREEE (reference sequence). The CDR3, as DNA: TGTGCCAGCAGCACAACCGGGACAGGGAAAGACTACGAGCAGTACTTC. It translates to CASSTTGTGKDYEQYF. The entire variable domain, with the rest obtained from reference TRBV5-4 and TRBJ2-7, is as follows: ETGVTQSPTHLIKTRGQQVTLRCSSQSGHNTVSWYQQALGQGPQFIFQYYREEENGRGNFPPRFSGLQFPNYSSELNVNALELDDSALYLCASSTTGTGKDYEQYFGPGTRLTVT.